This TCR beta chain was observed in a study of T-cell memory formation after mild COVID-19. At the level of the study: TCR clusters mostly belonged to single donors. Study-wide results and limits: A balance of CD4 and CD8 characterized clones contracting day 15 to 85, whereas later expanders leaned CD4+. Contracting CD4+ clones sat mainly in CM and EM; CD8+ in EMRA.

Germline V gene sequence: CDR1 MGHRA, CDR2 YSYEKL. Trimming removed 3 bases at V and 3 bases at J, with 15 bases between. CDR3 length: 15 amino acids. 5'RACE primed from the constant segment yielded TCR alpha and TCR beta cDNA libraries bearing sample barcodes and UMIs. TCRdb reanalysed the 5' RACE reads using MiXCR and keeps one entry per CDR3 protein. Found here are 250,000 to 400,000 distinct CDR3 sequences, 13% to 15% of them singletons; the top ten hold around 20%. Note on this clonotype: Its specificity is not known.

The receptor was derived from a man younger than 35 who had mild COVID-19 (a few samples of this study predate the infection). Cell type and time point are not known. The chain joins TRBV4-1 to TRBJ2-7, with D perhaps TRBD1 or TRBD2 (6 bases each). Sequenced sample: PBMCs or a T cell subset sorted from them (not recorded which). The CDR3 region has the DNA TGCGCCAGCAGCCAGGCCCCGGGGGCCAGCTACGAGCAGTACGTC. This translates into CASSQAPGASYEQYV.